This entry describes one T cell receptor beta chain. The antigen is undetermined. The CDR3 is made up of 14 amino acids. Germline loops: CDR1 MNHEY, CDR2 SMNVEV (reference sequence). The V and J ends lost 0 bases and 8 bases respectively, with 13 bases between them. Repertoires were generated with immunoSEQ multiplex PCR, while TCRdb's copy carries only in-frame clones and drops some. The table records 100,000 to 150,000 clones, approximately 89% of them present only once. These data are taken from a study of cytomegalovirus exposure and HLA in healthy donors. Broader study findings: Cytomegalovirus association was assigned to some 160 TCR beta chains.

The sequenced material came from PBMCs. The receptor was derived from a young man in good health and CMV-seronegative. This chain links TRBV27 with TRBJ1-2; a weak D match, TRBD1 (5 bases). Here the CDR3 reads CASSLSSGGSGYTF. As DNA, the CDR3 is TGTGCCAGCAGTTTATCGAGCGGGGGGTCCGGCTACACCTTC.